The T cell receptor beta chain under discussion was sequenced for a study of OX40 agonist ivuxolimab in advanced cancers. Concerning the study at large: Ivuxolimab was a fully human IgG2 agonistic monoclonal antibody targeting the costimulatory receptor OX40 (CD134). Intravenous ivuxolimab was administered to patients every 2 weeks at six dose levels: 0.01, 0.1, 0.3, 1.5, 3 and 10 mg/kg. Of the 50 to 55 patients in dose escalation, 19 had hepatocellular carcinoma, around 15 had melanoma, 9 had renal cell carcinoma and 9 had head and neck cancer. In the dose-escalation cohort, about four fifths of patients were male, and the mean age was roughly 60 years with a range of roughly 20 to 80. Prior anti-PD-1, anti-PD-L1 or anti-CTLA-4 therapy was permitted, and approximately 40% of dose-escalation patients had received checkpoint inhibitors. Three dose-escalation patients achieved partial responses, one with hepatocellular carcinoma and two with cutaneous melanoma. Peripheral TCRbeta sequencing was intended to test whether TCR sequence diversity was altered and clonal T-cell expansion was caused by ivuxolimab. The monotherapy dose-escalation portion (N ≈ 57 patients) of the phase I ivuxolimab trial is reported in the paper. On the study overall, not on this receptor specifically: Low levels of normalized T-cell clonal expansion were also seen in some nonresponding patients. At doses of 0.1 to 3.0 mg/kg, clonal expansion of both CD4+ and CD8+ T cells in blood was seen between baseline and week 6. Antigen specificity was not determined for the clonally expanded peripheral T cells. In the 0.1-3.0 mg/kg groups, partial responders had among the lowest normalized peripheral clonal expansion, particularly in CD8+ T cells. After ivuxolimab, expanded clones were on average more numerous among CD8+ T cells than among CD4+ T cells.

Concerning this clone: Its cognate antigen has yet to be identified. No much larger clone exists at a distance of one base, and base qualities are not known.

The trial excluded patients who had a history of autoimmune disease or were on systemic immunosuppression. In every dose cohort, peripheral blood was drawn for TCR sequencing at baseline, cycle 4 day 1, and cycle 7 day 1. The samples were taken from a phase I, first-in-human, multicenter, open-label dose-escalation trial of ivuxolimab. Adults with locally advanced or metastatic melanoma, renal cell, hepatocellular, or head and neck squamous cell carcinoma were enrolled in the trial. Before TCR sequencing, CD4+ and CD8+ T cells were separately sorted from peripheral blood. Genomic DNA was extracted from sorted cells for sequencing of the TCRbeta CDR3 region. The immunoSEQ Assay was used for sequencing of TCRbeta CDR3 regions. TCRdb obtained this table from immuneACCESS and retained in-frame rearrangements with V and J assigned. These tables miss some clones; where compared with another copy, unresolved V genes account for less than half of the shortfall, and the remainder is unexplained. The sample table lists tens of thousands of clones, 85% to 90% of them with a count of one. The ten largest account for around 0.54% of the sample.

Including cysteine and phenylalanine, the CDR3 has 16 amino acids. Only CDR3 DNA is held: 48 bases, read in frame from base 1. Per the germline V gene, SGDLS is the CDR1 and YYNGEE is the CDR2. V loses 2 bases, J loses 1 base, and the germline ends lie 13 bases apart. The V and J segments used are TRBV9 and TRBJ1-3; no D gene is confidently identified. Material: CD4+ or CD8+ T cells sorted from blood, obtained in a trial of the OX40 agonist ivuxolimab. This TCR was sampled from an adult with an advanced solid tumor such as melanoma, head and neck, liver or kidney cancer. The DNA sequence is given as TGTGCCAGCAGCGTCAGACACCCCGAATCTGGAAACACCATATATTTT. The resulting protein is CASSVRHPESGNTIYF.